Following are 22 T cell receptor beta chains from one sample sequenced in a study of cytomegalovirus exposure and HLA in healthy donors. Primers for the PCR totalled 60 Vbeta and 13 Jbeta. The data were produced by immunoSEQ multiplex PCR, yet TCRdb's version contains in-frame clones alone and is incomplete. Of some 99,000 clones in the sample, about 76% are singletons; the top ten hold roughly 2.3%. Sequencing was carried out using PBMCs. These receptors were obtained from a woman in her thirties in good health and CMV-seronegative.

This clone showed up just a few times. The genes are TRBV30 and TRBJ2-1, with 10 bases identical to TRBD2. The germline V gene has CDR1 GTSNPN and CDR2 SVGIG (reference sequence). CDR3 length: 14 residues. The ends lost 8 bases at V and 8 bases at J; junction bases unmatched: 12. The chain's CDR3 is CASRSGRADYEQFF. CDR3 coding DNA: TGTGCCAGCCGCAGCGGGAGGGCCGACTATGAGCAGTTCTTC.

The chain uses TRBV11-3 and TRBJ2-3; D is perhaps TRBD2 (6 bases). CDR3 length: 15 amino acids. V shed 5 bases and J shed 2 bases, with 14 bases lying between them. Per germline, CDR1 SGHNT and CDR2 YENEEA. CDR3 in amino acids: CASSPGGEITDTQYF. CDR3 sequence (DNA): TGTGCCAGCAGCCCTGGCGGGGAAATCACAGATACGCAGTATTTT.

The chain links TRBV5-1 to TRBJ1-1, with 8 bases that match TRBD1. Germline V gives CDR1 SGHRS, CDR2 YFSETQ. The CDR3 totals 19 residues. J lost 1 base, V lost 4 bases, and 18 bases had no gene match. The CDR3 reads CASSLYPRTGRFENTEAFF. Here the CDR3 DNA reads TGCGCCAGCAGCCTGTACCCCAGGACAGGGCGCTTTGAGAACACTGAAGCTTTCTTT.

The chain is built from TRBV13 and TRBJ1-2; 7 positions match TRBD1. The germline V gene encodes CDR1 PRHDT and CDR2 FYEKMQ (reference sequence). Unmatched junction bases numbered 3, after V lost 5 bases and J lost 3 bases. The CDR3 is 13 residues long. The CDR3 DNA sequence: TGTGCCAGCAGCATGGGGACAGACTATGGCTACACCTTC. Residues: CASSMGTDYGYTF.

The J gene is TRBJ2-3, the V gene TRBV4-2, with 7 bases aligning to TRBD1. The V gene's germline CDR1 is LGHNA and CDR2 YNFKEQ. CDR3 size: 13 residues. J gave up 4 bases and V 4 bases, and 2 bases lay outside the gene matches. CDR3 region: CASSPQGADTQYF. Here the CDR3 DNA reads TGTGCCAGCAGCCCGCAGGGGGCAGATACGCAGTATTTT.

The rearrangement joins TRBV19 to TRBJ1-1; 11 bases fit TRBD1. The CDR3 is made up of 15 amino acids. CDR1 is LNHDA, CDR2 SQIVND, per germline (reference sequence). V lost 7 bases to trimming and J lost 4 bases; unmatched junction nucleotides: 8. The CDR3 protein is CASTRTGGAVTEAFF. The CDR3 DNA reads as TGTGCCAGTACCCGGACAGGGGGCGCGGTCACTGAAGCTTTCTTT.

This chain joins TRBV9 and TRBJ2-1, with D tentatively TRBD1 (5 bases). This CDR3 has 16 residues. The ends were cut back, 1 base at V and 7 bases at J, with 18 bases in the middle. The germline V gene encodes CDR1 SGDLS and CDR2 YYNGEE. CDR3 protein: CASSVYGSPPGNEQFF. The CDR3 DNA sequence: TGTGCCAGCAGCGTATACGGGTCGCCCCCAGGGAATGAGCAGTTCTTC. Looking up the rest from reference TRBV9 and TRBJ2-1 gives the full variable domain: DSGVTQTPKHLITATGQRVTLRCSPRSGDLSVYWYQQSLDQGLQFLIQYYNGEERAKGNILERFSAQQFPDLHSELNLSSLELGDSALYFCASSVYGSPPGNEQFFGPGTRLTVL.

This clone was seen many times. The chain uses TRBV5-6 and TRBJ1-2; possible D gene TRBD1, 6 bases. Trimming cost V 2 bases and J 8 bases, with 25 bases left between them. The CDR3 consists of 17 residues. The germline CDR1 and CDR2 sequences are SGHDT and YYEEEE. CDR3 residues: CASSLFLGRGVPEGYTF. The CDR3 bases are TGTGCCAGCAGCTTATTCCTAGGCAGGGGAGTTCCGGAGGGCTACACCTTC.

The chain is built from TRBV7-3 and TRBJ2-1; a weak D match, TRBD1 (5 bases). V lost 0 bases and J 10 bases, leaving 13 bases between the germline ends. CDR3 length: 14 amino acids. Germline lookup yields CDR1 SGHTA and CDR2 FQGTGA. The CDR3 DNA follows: TGTGCCAGCAGCTTAACAAGCAGGGTCGCAGAGCAGTTCTTC. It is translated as CASSLTSRVAEQFF.

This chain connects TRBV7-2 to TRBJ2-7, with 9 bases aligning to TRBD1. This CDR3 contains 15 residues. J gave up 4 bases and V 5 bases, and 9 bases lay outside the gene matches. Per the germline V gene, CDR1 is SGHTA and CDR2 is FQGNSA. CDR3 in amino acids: CASSRPGQGSYEQYF. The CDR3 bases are TGTGCCAGCAGCCGTCCGGGACAGGGATCGTACGAGCAGTACTTC.

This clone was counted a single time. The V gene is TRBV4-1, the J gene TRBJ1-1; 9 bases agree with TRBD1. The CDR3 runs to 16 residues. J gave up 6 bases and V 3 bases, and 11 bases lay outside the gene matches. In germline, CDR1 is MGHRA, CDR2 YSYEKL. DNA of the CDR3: TGCGCCAGCAGCCATGCCGGGACAGGGATGTTGTCTGAAGCTTTCTTT. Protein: CASSHAGTGMLSEAFF.

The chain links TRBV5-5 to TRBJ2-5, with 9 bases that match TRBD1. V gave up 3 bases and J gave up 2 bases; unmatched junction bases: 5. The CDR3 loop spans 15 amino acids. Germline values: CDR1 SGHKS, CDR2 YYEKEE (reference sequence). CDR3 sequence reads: CASSSGQGRQETQYF. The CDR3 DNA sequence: TGTGCCAGCAGCTCGGGACAGGGTCGACAAGAGACCCAGTACTTC.

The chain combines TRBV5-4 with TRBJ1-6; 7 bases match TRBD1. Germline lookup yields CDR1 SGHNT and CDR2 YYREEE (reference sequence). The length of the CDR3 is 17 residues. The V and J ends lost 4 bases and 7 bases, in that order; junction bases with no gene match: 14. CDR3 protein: CASSSFLQGDFNSPLHF. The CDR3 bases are TGTGCCAGCAGCAGCTTCCTTCAGGGGGATTTCAATTCACCCCTCCACTTT. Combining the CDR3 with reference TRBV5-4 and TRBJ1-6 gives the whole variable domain ETGVTQSPTHLIKTRGQQVTLRCSSQSGHNTVSWYQQALGQGPQFIFQYYREEENGRGNFPPRFSGLQFPNYSSELNVNALELDDSALYLCASSSFLQGDFNSPLHFGNGTRLTVT.

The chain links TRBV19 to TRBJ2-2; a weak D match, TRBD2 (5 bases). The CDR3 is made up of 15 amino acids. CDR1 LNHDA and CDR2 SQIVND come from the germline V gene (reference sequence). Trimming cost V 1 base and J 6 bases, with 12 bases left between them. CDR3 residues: CASSIGLARAGELFF. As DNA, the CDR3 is TGTGCCAGTAGTATAGGGCTAGCTAGGGCCGGGGAGCTGTTTTTT.

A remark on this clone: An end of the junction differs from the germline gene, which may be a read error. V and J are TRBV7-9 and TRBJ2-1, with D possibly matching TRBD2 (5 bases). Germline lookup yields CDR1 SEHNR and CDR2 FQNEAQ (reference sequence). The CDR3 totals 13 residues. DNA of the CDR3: TGTTCCAGCAGCCCCGGGATTAGAGGTGAGCAGTTCTTC. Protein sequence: CSSSPGIRGEQFF.

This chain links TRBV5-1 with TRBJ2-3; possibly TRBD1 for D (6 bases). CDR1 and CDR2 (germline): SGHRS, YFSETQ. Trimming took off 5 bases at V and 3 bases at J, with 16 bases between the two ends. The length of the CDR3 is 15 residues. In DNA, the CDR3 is TGCGCCAGCAGTAGGGCAGGGGTCGGGACAGATACGCAGTATTTT. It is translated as CASSRAGVGTDTQYF.

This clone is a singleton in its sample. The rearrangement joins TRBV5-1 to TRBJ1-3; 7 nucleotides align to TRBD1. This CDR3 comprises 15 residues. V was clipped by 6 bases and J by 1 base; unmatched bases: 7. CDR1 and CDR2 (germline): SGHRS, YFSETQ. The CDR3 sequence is CASTTGTPSGNTIYF. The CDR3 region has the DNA TGCGCCAGCACGACAGGGACGCCGTCTGGAAACACCATATATTTT.

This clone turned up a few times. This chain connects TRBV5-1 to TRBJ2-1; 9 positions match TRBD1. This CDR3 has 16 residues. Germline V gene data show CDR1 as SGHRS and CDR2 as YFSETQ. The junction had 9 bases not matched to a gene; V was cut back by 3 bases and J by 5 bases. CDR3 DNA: TGCGCCAGCAGCTCTACCCCGGGACAGGGAAACAATGAGCAGTTCTTC. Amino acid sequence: CASSSTPGQGNNEQFF.

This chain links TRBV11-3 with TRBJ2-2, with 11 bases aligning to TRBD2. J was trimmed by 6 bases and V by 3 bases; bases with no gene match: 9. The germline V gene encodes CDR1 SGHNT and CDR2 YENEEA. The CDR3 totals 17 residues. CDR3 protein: CASSLGELAGVAGELFF. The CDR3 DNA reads TGTGCCAGCAGCTTGGGAGAACTAGCGGGAGTGGCCGGGGAGCTGTTTTTT.

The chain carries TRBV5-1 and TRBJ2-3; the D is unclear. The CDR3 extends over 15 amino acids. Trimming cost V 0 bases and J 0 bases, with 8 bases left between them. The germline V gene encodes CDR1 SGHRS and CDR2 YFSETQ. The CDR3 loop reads CASSLGPSSTDTQYF. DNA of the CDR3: TGCGCCAGCAGCTTGGGTCCCTCTAGCACAGATACGCAGTATTTT.

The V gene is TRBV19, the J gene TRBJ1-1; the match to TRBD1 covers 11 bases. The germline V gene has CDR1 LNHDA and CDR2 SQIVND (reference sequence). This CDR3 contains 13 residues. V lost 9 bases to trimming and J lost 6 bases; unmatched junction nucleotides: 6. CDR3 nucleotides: TGTGCCAGCCGGGACAGGGGGACTCCTGAAGCTTTCTTT. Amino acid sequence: CASRDRGTPEAFF.

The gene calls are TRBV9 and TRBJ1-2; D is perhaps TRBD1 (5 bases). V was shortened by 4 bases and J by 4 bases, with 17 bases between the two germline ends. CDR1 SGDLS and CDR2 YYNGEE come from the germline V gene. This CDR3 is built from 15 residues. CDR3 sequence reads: CASSPGGVVPYGYTF. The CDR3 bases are TGTGCCAGCAGCCCTGGGGGGGTAGTACCCTATGGCTACACCTTC.